This section outlines one T cell receptor beta chain sequence together with its context. One Seattle source followed patients from active infection through their disease course. This CDR3 has 13 residues. CDR1 is LGHNT and CDR2 is FRNRAP in the germline V gene. The V gene lost 7 bases and the J gene lost 2 bases, with 10 bases spanning the gap. The sample belongs to a study of blood T cell repertoires in COVID-19. TCRdb's table, derived via immunoSEQ multiplex PCR, lists solely in-frame clones and lacks some. The sample gives 300,000 to 350,000 clones, about 90% of which show up once; 2.9% is in the top ten.

The source of this sequence is a young woman with COVID-19, enrolled during active disease. Sequenced material: peripheral blood. The chain joins TRBV12-5 to TRBJ2-3; D not certain. The CDR3 protein is CASAVLLTDTQYF. DNA for the CDR3: TGTGCTAGTGCTGTACTGCTCACAGATACGCAGTATTTT.